This T cell receptor beta chain comes out of a study of T cells in tuberculosis. Study conclusions and caveats: T cells binding CD1B-GMM tetramer weakly possibly escaped the sort.

Chain pairing is unknown; alpha and beta were sequenced separately. Measured with immunoSEQ multiplex PCR; TCRdb has only the in-frame clones, and not every one. The sample has 85,000 to 100,000 clones; roughly 91% are singletons. Cells were sorted from thawed PBMC rested overnight and stained with GMM-loaded CD1B tetramer, viability dye and anti-CD3. C32 glucose monomycolate from Rhodococcus equi was loaded onto the CD1B tetramers. PBMC for tetramer sorting were first depleted of CD14-expressing monocytes. Each donor contributed roughly 100,000 sorted tetramer-negative cells. The V and J ends lost 4 bases and 1 base, in that order; junction bases with no gene match: 10. The CDR3 extends over 16 amino acids. In germline, CDR1 is SGHNT, CDR2 YYREEE (reference sequence).

The source of this sequence is an adult woman with latent tuberculosis. The rearrangement links TRBV5-4 to TRBJ2-5; 7 bases fit TRBD1. The sequenced material came from CD1b-GMM tetramer-negative cells sorted from PBMCs. The CDR3 bases are TGTGCCAGCAGCACGGAATTACAGGGGACCCAAGAGACCCAGTACTTC. Translating it yields CASSTELQGTQETQYF.